Presented here are 13 T cell receptor beta chains from one specimen sequenced in a study of blood T cell repertoires in COVID-19. Profiling relied on immunoSEQ multiplex PCR, and the TCRdb table lists in-frame clones only, not all of them. The data contain under 250,000 clones, roughly 75% of them singletons. Material for sequencing was peripheral blood. The receptors come from a woman in her 70s with acute or convalescent COVID-19.

The table lists this clone with a few counts. V and J are TRBV27 and TRBJ2-7, with TRBD2 matching over 12 bases. Trimming at V came to 5 bases and at J to 3 bases, leaving 5 bases not matched to a gene. This CDR3 region has 15 residues. Germline lookup yields CDR1 MNHEY and CDR2 SMNVEV (reference sequence). The CDR3 sequence is CASSKLAGGIYEQYF. CDR3 bases: TGTGCCAGCAGTAAGCTAGCGGGAGGGATCTACGAGCAGTACTTC.

The chain couples TRBV2 to TRBJ1-2; D is perhaps TRBD1 (6 bases). The CDR3 covers 15 residues. Germline loops: CDR1 SNHLY, CDR2 FYNNEI. V dropped 4 bases and J dropped 6 bases, with 18 bases sitting between them. DNA for the CDR3: TGTGCCAGCAGTGTACAGGGAAACTGGGGTAATGGCTACACCTTC. It codes for CASSVQGNWGNGYTF.

This chain uses TRBV27 with TRBJ1-4; 8 nucleotides match TRBD1. Germline V CDR1 and CDR2: MNHEY, SMNVEV (reference sequence). Trimming cost V 3 bases and J 8 bases; bases outside gene matches: 5. The CDR3 spans 14 residues. CDR3 nucleotides: TGTGCCAGCAGTTTTGCCGGACAGGGCGAAAAACTGTTTTTT. Residues: CASSFAGQGEKLFF.

This chain links TRBV7-2 with TRBJ2-3, with D maybe TRBD2 (5 bases). Per germline, CDR1 SGHTA and CDR2 FQGNSA. CDR3 length: 15 residues. Trimming shortened V by 3 bases and J by 4 bases, and 14 bases separated the two germline ends. This chain's CDR3 is CASSFLVATADTQYF. CDR3 sequence (DNA): TGTGCCAGCAGCTTTCTCGTAGCGACCGCAGATACGCAGTATTTT.

The chain has TRBV2 and TRBJ2-3, with TRBD1 matching over 7 bases. This CDR3 contains 14 residues. The germline CDR1 and CDR2 sequences are SNHLY and FYNNEI. V was pared by 6 bases and J by 0 bases, with 3 bases of the junction left unmatched. CDR3 amino acids: CASRGQTSTDTQYF. For the CDR3, the DNA is TGTGCCAGCAGGGGACAGACTAGCACAGATACGCAGTATTTT.

The rearrangement joins TRBV5-1 to TRBJ2-2, with D maybe TRBD2 (5 bases). This CDR3 region has 14 residues. CDR1 SGHRS and CDR2 YFSETQ come from the germline V gene. V dropped 3 bases and J dropped 4 bases, with 10 bases sitting between them. The CDR3 spells CASSSSEGTGELFF. CDR3 DNA: TGCGCCAGCAGCTCGTCAGAGGGCACCGGGGAGCTGTTTTTT.

V is TRBV6-1 and J is TRBJ1-6; D not certain. Germline values: CDR1 MNHNS, CDR2 SASEGT. This CDR3 comprises 14 residues. V shed 3 bases and J shed 6 bases, with 9 bases lying between them. CDR3 protein: CASSDPGSNSPLHF. CDR3 in DNA: TGTGCCAGCAGTGATCCGGGGAGTAATTCACCCCTCCACTTT.

The rearrangement links TRBV7-6 to TRBJ2-3, with 7 bases matching TRBD2. Germline loops: CDR1 SGHVS, CDR2 FNYEAQ. There are 15 residues in the CDR3. V lost 6 bases and J lost 5; bases outside the gene matches: 11. The CDR3 DNA is TGTGCCAGCAGTCGTATGTGGGGGGAGGGAGATACGCAGTATTTT. Encoded protein: CASSRMWGEGDTQYF.

The table lists this clone with a few counts. The chain joins TRBV29-1 to TRBJ1-2; TRBD1 matches 8 bases. V lost 2 bases and J lost 7; bases outside the gene matches: 6. The CDR3 extends over 13 amino acids. The V gene's germline CDR1 is SQVTM and CDR2 ANQGSEA. The CDR3 protein is CSVEIIQGVGYTF. CDR3 nucleotides: TGCAGCGTTGAAATAATACAGGGGGTTGGCTACACCTTC.

The chain employs TRBV9 and TRBJ1-2; D possibly corresponds to TRBD1 (5 bases). Deletions cut 2 bases from V and 4 bases from J, with 12 bases between. The CDR3 is 14 residues long. Germline V gene sequence: CDR1 SGDLS, CDR2 YYNGEE. CDR3 in amino acids: CASSVRNGGYGYTF. The CDR3 nucleotides are TGTGCCAGCAGCGTCAGAAACGGGGGCTATGGCTACACCTTC.

The gene calls are TRBV2 and TRBJ1-4, with D perhaps TRBD1 (6 bases). The CDR3 covers 15 residues. Germline values: CDR1 SNHLY, CDR2 FYNNEI. Trimming pared 3 bases from V and 2 bases from J, leaving 10 bases between. The DNA of the CDR3 is TGTGCCAGCAGTGATACGACAGGCACTAATGAAAAACTGTTTTTT. This gives the protein CASSDTTGTNEKLFF. Complete variable domain (other parts from reference TRBV2 and TRBJ1-4): EPEVTQTPSHQVTQMGQEVILRCVPISNHLYFYWYRQILGQKVEFLVSFYNNEISEKSEIFDDQFSVERPDGSNFTLKIRSTKLEDSAMYFCASSDTTGTNEKLFFGSGTQLSVL.

The V call is TRBV5-8, the J call TRBJ1-1, with D unresolved. CDR1 is SGHTS, CDR2 YDEGEE, per germline. The CDR3 consists of 12 residues. Trimming removed 4 bases at V and 8 bases at J, with 12 bases between. CDR3 DNA: TGTGCCAGCAGCCCCACGGTTCTGGAAGCTTTCTTT. It specifies CASSPTVLEAFF.

The chain couples TRBV3-1 (or the pseudogene TRBV3-2) to TRBJ2-5; TRBD2 matches 7 bases. The CDR3 sequence is 14 residues long. CDR1 and CDR2 (germline): LGHDT, YNNKEL (reference sequence). With 4 bases clipped from V and 1 base from J, the junction kept 3 bases outside the gene matches. The CDR3: CASSRGGLQETQYF. The CDR3 DNA follows: TGTGCCAGCAGCCGCGGGGGACTCCAAGAGACCCAGTACTTC.